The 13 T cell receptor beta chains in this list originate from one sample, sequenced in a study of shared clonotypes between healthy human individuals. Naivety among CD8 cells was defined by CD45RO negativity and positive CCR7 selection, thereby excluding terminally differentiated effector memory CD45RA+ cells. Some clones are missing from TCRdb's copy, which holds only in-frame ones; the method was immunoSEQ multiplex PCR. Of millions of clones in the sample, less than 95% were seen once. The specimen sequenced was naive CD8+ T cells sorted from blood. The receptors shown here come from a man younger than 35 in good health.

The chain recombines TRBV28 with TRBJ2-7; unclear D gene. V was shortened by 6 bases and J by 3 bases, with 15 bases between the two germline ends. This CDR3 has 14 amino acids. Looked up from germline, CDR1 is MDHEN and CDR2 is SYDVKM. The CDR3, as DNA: TGTGCCAGCAGCCCCCAGCAGCTAGACTACGAGCAGTACTTC. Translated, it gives CASSPQQLDYEQYF.

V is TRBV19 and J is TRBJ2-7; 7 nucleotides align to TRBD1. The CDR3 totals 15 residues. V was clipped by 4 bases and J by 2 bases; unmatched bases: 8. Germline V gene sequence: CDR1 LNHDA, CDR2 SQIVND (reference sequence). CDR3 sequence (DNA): TGTGCCAGTAGTACTAACAGGGGCGAAACCTACGAGCAGTACTTC. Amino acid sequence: CASSTNRGETYEQYF.

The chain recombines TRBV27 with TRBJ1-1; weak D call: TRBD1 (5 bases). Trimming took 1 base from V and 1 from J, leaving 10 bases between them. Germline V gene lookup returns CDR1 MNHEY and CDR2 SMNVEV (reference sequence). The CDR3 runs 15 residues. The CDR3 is CASSLWGTSNTEAFF. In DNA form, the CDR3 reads TGTGCCAGCAGTTTATGGGGCACCTCGAACACTGAAGCTTTCTTT.

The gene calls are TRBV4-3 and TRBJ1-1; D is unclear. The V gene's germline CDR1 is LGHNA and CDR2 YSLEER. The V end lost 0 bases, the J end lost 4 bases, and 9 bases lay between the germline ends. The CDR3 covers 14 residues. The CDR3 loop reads CASSQDSWGTEAFF. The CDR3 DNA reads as TGCGCCAGCAGCCAAGATTCTTGGGGCACTGAAGCTTTCTTT.

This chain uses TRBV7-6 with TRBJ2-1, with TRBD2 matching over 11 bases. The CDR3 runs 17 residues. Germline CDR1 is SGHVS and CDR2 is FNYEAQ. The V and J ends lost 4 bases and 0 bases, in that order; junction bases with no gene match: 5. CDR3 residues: CASSSTSGGNSYNEQFF. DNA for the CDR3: TGTGCCAGCAGCTCAACTAGCGGGGGAAACTCCTACAATGAGCAGTTCTTC. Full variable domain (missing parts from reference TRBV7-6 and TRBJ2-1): GAGVSQSPRYKVTKRGQDVALRCDPISGHVSLYWYRQALGQGPEFLTYFNYEAQQDKSGLPNDRFSAERPEGSISTLTIQRTEQRDSAMYRCASSSTSGGNSYNEQFFGPGTRLTVL.

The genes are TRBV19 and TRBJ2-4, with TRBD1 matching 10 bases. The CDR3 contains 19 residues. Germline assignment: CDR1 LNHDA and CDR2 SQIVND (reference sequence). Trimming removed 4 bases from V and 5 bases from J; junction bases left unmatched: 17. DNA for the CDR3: TGTGCCAGTAGTAGACAGGGGGCGAACGGAGGGTCTAGGGAAAACATTCAGTACTTC. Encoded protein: CASSRQGANGGSRENIQYF.

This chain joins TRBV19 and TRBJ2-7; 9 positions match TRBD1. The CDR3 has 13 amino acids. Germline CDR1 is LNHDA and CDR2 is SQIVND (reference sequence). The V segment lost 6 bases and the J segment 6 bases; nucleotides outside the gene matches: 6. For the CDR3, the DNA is TGTGCCAGTAGCGCGACAGGGGGGGCCGAGCAGTACTTC. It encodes CASSATGGAEQYF. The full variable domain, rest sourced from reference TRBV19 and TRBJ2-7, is DGGITQSPKYLFRKEGQNVTLSCEQNLNHDAMYWYRQDPGQGLRLIYYSQIVNDFQKGDIAEGYSVSREKKESFPLTVTSAQKNPTAFYLCASSATGGAEQYFGPGTRLTVT.

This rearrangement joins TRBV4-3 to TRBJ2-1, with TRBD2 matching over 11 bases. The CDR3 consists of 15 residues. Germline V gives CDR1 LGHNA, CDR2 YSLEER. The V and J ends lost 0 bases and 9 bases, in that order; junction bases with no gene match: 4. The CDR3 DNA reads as TGCGCCAGCAGCCAAGATCAGGGACTAGCGGTTGAGCAGTTCTTC. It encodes CASSQDQGLAVEQFF.

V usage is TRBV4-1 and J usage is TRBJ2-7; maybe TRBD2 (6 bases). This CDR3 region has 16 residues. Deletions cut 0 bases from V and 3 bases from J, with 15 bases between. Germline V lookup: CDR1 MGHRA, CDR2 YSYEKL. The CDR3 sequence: CASSQDTGVTGYEQYF. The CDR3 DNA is TGCGCCAGCAGCCAAGATACGGGGGTCACGGGCTACGAGCAGTACTTC.

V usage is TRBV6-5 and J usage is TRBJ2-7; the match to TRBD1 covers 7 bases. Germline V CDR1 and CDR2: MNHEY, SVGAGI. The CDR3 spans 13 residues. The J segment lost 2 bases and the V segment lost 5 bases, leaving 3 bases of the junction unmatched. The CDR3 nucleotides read TGTGCCAGCAGTGGGACAGTCACCTACGAGCAGTACTTC. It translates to CASSGTVTYEQYF.

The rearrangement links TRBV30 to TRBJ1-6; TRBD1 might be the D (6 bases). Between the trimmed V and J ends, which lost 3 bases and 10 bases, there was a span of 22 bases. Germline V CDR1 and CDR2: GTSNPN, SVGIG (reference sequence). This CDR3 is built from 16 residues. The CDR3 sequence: CAWRPEVGIGGSPLHF. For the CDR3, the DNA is TGTGCCTGGAGGCCGGAAGTCGGGATAGGGGGATCACCCCTCCACTTT.

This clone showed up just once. DNA of the CDR3: TGCGCCAGCAGCCAAGGACCAATATCCTACGAGCAGTACTTC. As protein: CASSQGPISYEQYF. The genes are TRBV4-1 and TRBJ2-7, with D unclear. This CDR3 is built from 14 residues. The V gene lost 1 base and the J gene lost 1 base, with 8 bases spanning the gap. CDR1 MGHRA and CDR2 YSYEKL come from the germline V gene.

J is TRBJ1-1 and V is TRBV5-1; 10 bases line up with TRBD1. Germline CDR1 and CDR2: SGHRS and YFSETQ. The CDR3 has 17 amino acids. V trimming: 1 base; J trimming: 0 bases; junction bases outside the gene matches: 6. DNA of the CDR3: TGCGCCAGCAGCTTGACCGGGACAGGGGAGGTGAACACTGAAGCTTTCTTT. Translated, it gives CASSLTGTGEVNTEAFF.